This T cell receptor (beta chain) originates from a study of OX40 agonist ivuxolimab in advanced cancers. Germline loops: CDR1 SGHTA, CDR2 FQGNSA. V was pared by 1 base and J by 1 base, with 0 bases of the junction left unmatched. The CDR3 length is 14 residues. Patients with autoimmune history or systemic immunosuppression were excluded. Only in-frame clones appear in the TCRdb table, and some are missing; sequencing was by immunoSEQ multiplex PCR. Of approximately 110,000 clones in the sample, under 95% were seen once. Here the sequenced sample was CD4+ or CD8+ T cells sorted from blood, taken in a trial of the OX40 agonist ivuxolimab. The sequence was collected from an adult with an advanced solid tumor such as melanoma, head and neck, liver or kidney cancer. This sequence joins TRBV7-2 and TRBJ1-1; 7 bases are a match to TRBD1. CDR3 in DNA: TGTGCCAGCAGCTTAGACAGGGGGAACACTGAAGCTTTCTTT. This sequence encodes CASSLDRGNTEAFF.